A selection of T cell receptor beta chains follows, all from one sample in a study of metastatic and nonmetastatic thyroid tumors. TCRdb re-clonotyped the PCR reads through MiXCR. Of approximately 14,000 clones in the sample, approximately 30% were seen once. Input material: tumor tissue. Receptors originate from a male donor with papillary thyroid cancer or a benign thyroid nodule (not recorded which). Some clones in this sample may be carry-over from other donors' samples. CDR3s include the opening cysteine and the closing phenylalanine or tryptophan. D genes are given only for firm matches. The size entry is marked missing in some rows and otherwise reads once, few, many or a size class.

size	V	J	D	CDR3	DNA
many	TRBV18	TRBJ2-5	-	CASSPGETQYF	TGTGCCAGCTCACCAGGCGAGACCCAGTACTTC
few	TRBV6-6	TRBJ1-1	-	CAGSYSLGGTEAFF	TGTGCCGGCAGTTACTCACTCGGTGGGACTGAAGCTTTCTTT
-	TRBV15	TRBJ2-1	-	CATSRVPTWYFLYNEQFF	TGTGCCACCAGCAGAGTTCCCACCTGGTACTTCCTTTACAATGAGCAGTTCTTC
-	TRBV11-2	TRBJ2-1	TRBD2	CASNPGWTSYNEQFF	TGTGCCAGCAACCCAGGATGGACTAGTTACAATGAGCAGTTCTTC
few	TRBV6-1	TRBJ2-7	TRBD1	CASNRGFGSSYEQYF	TGTGCCAGCAACAGGGGTTTCGGTAGCTCCTACGAGCAGTACTTC
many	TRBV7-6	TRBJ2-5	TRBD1	CASSLRPLGQGKETQYF	TGTGCCAGCAGCTTAAGGCCGTTGGGACAGGGGAAAGAGACCCAGTACTTC
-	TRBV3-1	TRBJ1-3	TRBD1	CASSPRQGTGNTIYF	TGTGCCAGCAGCCCTCGACAGGGCACTGGAAACACCATATATTTT
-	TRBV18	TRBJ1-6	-	CASSPDDNSPLHF	TGTGCCAGCTCGCCGGACGATAATTCACCCCTCCACTTT
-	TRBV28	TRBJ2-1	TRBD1	CASSFSNRGADEQFF	TGTGCCAGCAGTTTCTCTAACAGGGGGGCCGATGAGCAGTTCTTC
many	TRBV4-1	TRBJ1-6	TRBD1	CASSQGDRGNSNSPLHF	TGCGCCAGCAGCCAAGGGGACAGGGGGAACTCTAATTCACCCCTCCACTTT
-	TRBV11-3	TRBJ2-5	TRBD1	CASSFTGGETQYF	TGTGCCAGCAGCTTTACAGGGGGAGAGACCCAGTACTTC
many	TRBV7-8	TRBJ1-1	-	CASSLEGLIEAFF	TGTGCCAGCAGCTTAGAAGGGTTGATAGAAGCTTTCTTT
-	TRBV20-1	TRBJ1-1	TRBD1	CSARDVDRGFSEAFF	TGCAGTGCTAGAGATGTGGACAGGGGTTTCTCTGAAGCTTTCTTT